This T cell receptor (beta chain) is from a study of blood T cell repertoires in COVID-19. Study overall: T cells, B-cell-depleted T cells, or PBMCs provided the cDNA or gDNA that served as material.

The CDR3 runs 15 residues. From germline, CDR1 is SGHDT and CDR2 YYEEEE. V was clipped by 0 bases and J by 4 bases, with 13 bases between them. This clone was seen once. Per the authors' pipeline: Reference gene primer amplification gave nucleated cell count estimates. Some clones are missing from TCRdb's copy, which holds only in-frame ones; the method was immunoSEQ multiplex PCR. V and J calls and clone size follow that table, whereas D and trimming were derived from the DNA. Among roughly 100,000 clones listed, about 88% were seen once. The sequencing sample was made of peripheral blood. The rearrangement links TRBV5-6 to TRBJ1-2; D is possibly TRBD1 (6 bases). The source is a woman at least 80 years old with active COVID-19. CDR3 nucleotides: TGTGCCAGCAGCTTGGAGGGGGGGAACCGCTATGGCTACACCTTC. Protein sequence: CASSLEGGNRYGYTF.